The clone carrying this T cell receptor beta chain was seen only a few times. The antigen is unknown. The data were taken from a study of cytomegalovirus exposure and HLA in healthy donors. Study in general: Inside one of the first data releases sat about 85 million unique TCRs taken from HLA-typed donors.

The study, taken as a whole, reports: Later on, an analysis showed TCR association rates differing by HLA locus, with DRB1 the most and HLA-C the fewest. Cytomegalovirus status was reportedly diagnosed by the classifier with high specificity and sensitivity.

The primer mix had 60 Vbeta and 13 Jbeta primers. Measured with immunoSEQ multiplex PCR; TCRdb has only the in-frame clones, and not every one. Here the sample spans approximately 120,000 clones, under 90% being singletons. The germline gives CDR1 SGHVS, CDR2 FNYEAQ. V shed 1 base and J shed 1 base, with 6 bases lying between them. The CDR3 totals 14 residues. The chain joins TRBV7-6 to TRBJ2-3; the D is unclear. The receptor was isolated from a young woman in good health and CMV-seronegative. The sequenced sample consisted of PBMCs. The CDR3 DNA follows: TGTGCCAGCAGCTTAGAAATCGGCACAGATACGCAGTATTTT. The encoded protein is CASSLEIGTDTQYF. The complete variable domain, with remaining parts taken from reference TRBV7-6 and TRBJ2-3, reads GAGVSQSPRYKVTKRGQDVALRCDPISGHVSLYWYRQALGQGPEFLTYFNYEAQQDKSGLPNDRFSAERPEGSISTLTIQRTEQRDSAMYRCASSLEIGTDTQYFGPGTRLTVL.